A single sample gave rise to the 18 T cell receptor beta chains below, sequenced in a study of regulatory T cells. Overall study findings and caveats: Hydrophobic residues at CDR3 positions 6 and 7 were enriched in conventional CD4+ T cells of CD3G-deficient patients.

No antigen has been assigned to these receptors. The PCR used 52 TRBV and 13 TRBJ primers. The repertoire was sequenced with immunoSEQ multiplex PCR; TCRdb's copy has only in-frame clones and lacks some. The table records 30,000 to 40,000 clones, approximately 90% of them present only once. Material for sequencing was conventional CD4+ T cells sorted from blood. These receptors were obtained from a person under 35 with CD3G deficiency.

V gene TRBV28 combines with J gene TRBJ1-1; 12 nucleotides match TRBD1. The CDR3 runs to 14 residues. Germline CDR1 is MDHEN and CDR2 is SYDVKM. V gave up 7 bases and J gave up 7 bases; unmatched junction bases: 7. CDR3 region: CASTPGQGAIEAFF. CDR3 coding DNA: TGTGCCAGCACCCCGGGACAGGGGGCTATTGAAGCTTTCTTT.

V is TRBV5-1 and J is TRBJ2-5; no clear D gene. The J call could be wrong; TRBJ2-7 is a better fit for the DNA end. Germline V gene data show CDR1 as SGHRS and CDR2 as YFSETQ. The CDR3 consists of 14 residues. CDR3 in DNA: TGCGCCAGCAGCCCGGAACCGGGCTCCTACGAGCAGTACTTC. This gives the protein CASSPEPGSYEQYF.

The genes are TRBV5-1 and TRBJ2-5; the D is unclear. Germline CDR1 reads SGHRS; CDR2 reads YFSETQ. The CDR3 sequence is 14 residues long. Trimming left V 0 bases short and J 4 bases short, with 10 bases between. Here the CDR3 DNA reads TGCGCCAGCAGCTTGGACGGCCTACCAGAGACCCAGTACTTC. Translating it yields CASSLDGLPETQYF. Full variable domain (remainder filled in from reference TRBV5-1 and TRBJ2-5): KAGVTQTPRYLIKTRGQQVTLSCSPISGHRSVSWYQQTPGQGLQFLFEYFSETQRNKGNFPGRFSGRQFSNSRSEMNVSTLELGDSALYLCASSLDGLPETQYFGPGTRLLVL.

The CDR3 here is CASSPRRGSLFF. The CDR3 region has the DNA TGTGCCAGCAGTCCCCGCAGGGGATCTCTGTTCTTC. This chain joins TRBV27 and TRBJ2-1; D might be TRBD1 (6 bases). With 5 bases removed from V and 15 bases from J, the gap between germline ends came to 17 bases. There are 12 residues in the CDR3. Looked up from germline, CDR1 is MNHEY and CDR2 is SMNVEV (reference sequence).

The count of this clone is one. The chain is built from TRBV5-1 and TRBJ2-1; a possible D gene is TRBD2 (5 bases). The CDR3 consists of 15 residues. The ends were cut back, 4 bases at V and 1 base at J, with 12 bases in the middle. Germline values: CDR1 SGHRS, CDR2 YFSETQ. CDR3 loop: CASSPTLGSYNEQFF. CDR3 nucleotides: TGCGCCAGCAGCCCTACACTAGGGTCCTACAATGAGCAGTTCTTC.

The sample holds one count of this clone. This chain's CDR3 is CASSLAGVTEAFF. In nucleotides, the CDR3 is TGCGCCAGCAGCTTGGCAGGGGTCACTGAAGCTTTCTTT. This sequence joins TRBV5-1 and TRBJ1-1; weak D call: TRBD1 (6 bases). Trimming removed 0 bases from V and 4 bases from J, with 7 bases in between. This CDR3 is built from 13 residues. CDR1 and CDR2 from the germline V gene are SGHRS and YFSETQ.

V usage is TRBV9 and J usage is TRBJ2-5; possible D gene TRBD1, 5 bases. V was trimmed by 0 bases and J by 1 base, leaving 10 bases between them. Germline V CDR1 and CDR2: SGDLS, YYNGEE. CDR3 length: 15 amino acids. The DNA of the CDR3 is TGTGCCAGCAGCGTAGCTAAGACAGTCCAAGAGACCCAGTACTTC. Its protein product is CASSVAKTVQETQYF.

The chain uses TRBV10-3 and TRBJ1-1; perhaps TRBD1 as D (6 bases). Trimming left V 4 bases short and J 9 bases short, with 12 bases between. The CDR3 is 12 amino acids. From germline, CDR1 is ENHRY and CDR2 SYGVKD. CDR3 amino acids: CAISGGGPKAFF. CDR3 nucleotides: TGTGCCATCAGTGGGGGGGGCCCCAAAGCTTTCTTT.

This clone was seen just once. This sequence joins TRBV6-6 and TRBJ1-1, with a possible D match to TRBD1 (6 bases). The CDR3 length is 13 residues. V was trimmed by 6 bases and J by 7 bases, leaving 15 bases between them. Germline loops: CDR1 MNHNY, CDR2 SVGAGI (reference sequence). The CDR3 DNA is TGTGCCAGCAGCAGAGGGACAACAATTGAAGCTTTCTTT. This gives the protein CASSRGTTIEAFF.

This chain uses TRBV6-1 with TRBJ1-1; D is uncertain. Between the trimmed V and J ends, which lost 7 bases and 0 bases, there was a span of 15 bases. Germline V CDR1 and CDR2: MNHNS, SASEGT. This CDR3 spans 15 amino acids. The CDR3 spells CASNENLVMNTEAFF. In DNA, the CDR3 is TGTGCCAGCAACGAAAATCTGGTGATGAACACTGAAGCTTTCTTT.

This sequence joins TRBV10-2 and TRBJ2-1; 8 bases are shared with TRBD2. The CDR3 sequence is 13 residues long. J gave up 6 bases and V 10 bases, and 8 bases lay outside the gene matches. Germline V CDR1 and CDR2: WSHSY, SAAADI. CDR3: CATQLAGSNEQFF. The CDR3 DNA is TGCGCCACCCAGCTAGCGGGTTCCAATGAGCAGTTCTTC.

The V gene is TRBV6-6, the J gene TRBJ1-2; TRBD1 agrees at 7 bases. Per germline, CDR1 MNHNY and CDR2 SVGAGI (reference sequence). The V gene end was trimmed by 5 bases and the J gene end by 5 bases; junction bases not matched to a gene: 8. This CDR3 comprises 14 residues. CDR3 nucleotides: TGTGCCAGCAGTCAACAGGGGTCGGGGTATGGCTACACCTTC. Protein: CASSQQGSGYGYTF.

This chain links TRBV5-1 with TRBJ2-3; 7 bases fit TRBD2. The CDR3 covers 16 residues. V lost 3 bases, J lost 4 bases, and 11 bases stayed unmatched. In germline, CDR1 is SGHRS, CDR2 YFSETQ. The CDR3 nucleotides read TGCGCCAGCAGCTGGACTGGGGGGAGGGCCCCAGATACGCAGTATTTT. Translating it yields CASSWTGGRAPDTQYF.

This CDR3 is CSVGLISSYNEQFF. The CDR3 nucleotides are TGCAGCGTTGGGCTGATAAGCTCCTACAATGAGCAGTTCTTC. J is TRBJ2-1 and V is TRBV29-1, with D hard to call. The germline CDR1 and CDR2 sequences are SQVTM and ANQGSEA. V lost 4 bases, J lost 0 bases, and 10 bases lay in between. CDR3 length: 14 amino acids.

This rearrangement joins TRBV6-1 to TRBJ1-2, with D possibly being TRBD1 (5 bases). There are 12 residues in the CDR3. The germline V and J ends were trimmed by 5 bases and 4 bases, with 8 bases remaining between them. From germline, CDR1 is MNHNS and CDR2 SASEGT. This chain's CDR3 is CASSKDSYGYTF. In nucleotides, the CDR3 is TGTGCCAGCAGTAAAGACAGCTATGGCTACACCTTC.

The chain is built from TRBV7-9 and TRBJ2-5, with TRBD2 identical over 12 bases. The germline V gene encodes CDR1 SEHNR and CDR2 FQNEAQ (reference sequence). The CDR3 contains 16 residues. The V segment lost 5 bases and the J segment 4 bases; nucleotides outside the gene matches: 8. The CDR3 DNA follows: TGTGCCAGCAGCAAAGGACTAGCGGGAACAGGAGAGACCCAGTACTTC. Translating it yields CASSKGLAGTGETQYF.

This clone has only one observation. The chain joins TRBV6-1 to TRBJ2-7, with 9 bases matching TRBD2. The CDR3 length is 15 residues. Germline V gene data show CDR1 as MNHNS and CDR2 as SASEGT. V shed 4 bases, J shed 1 base, and the junction held 5 bases outside the gene matches. The CDR3 sequence: CASSGHSGRSYEQYF. Written as DNA, the CDR3 is TGTGCCAGCAGTGGACATAGCGGGAGATCCTACGAGCAGTACTTC.

V and J are TRBV10-3 and TRBJ2-3; D possibly matches TRBD1 or TRBD2 (5 bases each). The V gene's germline CDR1 is ENHRY and CDR2 SYGVKD. The CDR3 has 13 residues. V was cut by 0 bases and J by 10 bases, with 11 bases left in between. This chain's CDR3 is CAISESGVEAQYF. The CDR3 region has the DNA TGTGCCATCAGTGAGTCGGGGGTAGAGGCGCAGTATTTT.